This entry features one T cell receptor (beta chain) sequence. Its target antigen remains unknown. Nothing much larger sits one base from this clone, and base qualities are not available. The data were taken from a study of tumor T cells in aggressive B-cell lymphoma (dated by TCRdb to 2016 to 2017). CDR1 and CDR2, looked up from the germline V gene, are LGHNA and YSLEER. The CDR3, from cysteine to phenylalanine, totals 15 residues. Only the CDR3 portion is preserved as DNA: 45 bases, with reading frame beginning at the first base. Here V drops 1 base and J drops 5 bases, and the junction holds 2 bases not matched to any gene. Libraries were built with the immunoSEQ multiplex PCR assay. In TCRdb, the immuneACCESS table is reduced to in-frame sequences with V and J assigned. These tables do not hold every clone; where another copy was compared, an unresolved V gene accounts for under half, and the others remain unexplained. This sample comprises about 11,000 clones, about nine tenths of them detected only once. 2.2% of the sample comes from the top ten.

The specimen sequenced was tumor tissue. This TCR was recovered from an adult with diffuse large B cell lymphoma. The chain is encoded by TRBV4-3 joined to TRBJ2-1; the central 10 bases match TRBD2. The CDR3 loop reads CASSQVLAGDNEQFF. The DNA reads TGCGCCAGCAGCCAAGTGCTAGCGGGAGACAATGAGCAGTTCTTC.